This entry lists 25 T cell receptor beta chains sequenced from one sample in a study of T cells in Graves' hyperthyroidism and ophthalmopathy. From RNA transcripts, TCR beta CDR3 regions were amplified. The TCR CDR3 was amplified in a first-round RT-PCR using the HTBI primer set. TCRdb reanalysed the multiplex PCR reads using MiXCR and keeps one entry per CDR3 protein. This sample has about 480,000 distinct CDR3 sequences, with 13% to 15% found just once. Sequencing used blood. These receptors were obtained from a woman aged 18-29 years with Graves' hyperthyroidism.

This clonotype was picked up many times. This rearrangement joins TRBV5-1 to TRBJ1-5, with D perhaps matching TRBD1 (6 bases). CDR1 and CDR2 from the germline V gene are SGHRS and YFSETQ. Trimming removed 1 base at V and 3 bases at J, with 11 bases between. CDR3 length equals 15 residues. The chain's CDR3 is CASSLSGQNNQPQHF. The CDR3 DNA reads TGCGCCAGCAGCTTGAGTGGACAGAACAATCAGCCCCAGCATTTT.

This clonotype showed up just a few times. The DNA for the CDR3 is TGTGCCACCAGTGATCAGGGTAGCGGGAGACGGGGAGAGACCCAGTACTTC. It codes for CATSDQGSGRRGETQYF. V usage is TRBV24-1 and J usage is TRBJ2-5, with 9 bases identical to TRBD2. The trim removed 3 bases at V and 4 bases at J, leaving 11 bases unmatched. The CDR3 loop spans 17 amino acids. Germline CDR1 is KGHDR and CDR2 is SFDVKD.

This clonotype was found many times. CDR3 sequence reads: CASSEAPSGNTIYF. In DNA form, the CDR3 reads TGTGCCAGCAGTGAAGCACCCTCTGGAAACACCATATATTTT. The chain combines TRBV2 with TRBJ1-3; D unclear. Germline CDR1 SNHLY, CDR2 FYNNEI. The ends were cut back, 0 bases at V and 0 bases at J, with 3 bases in the middle. The CDR3 sequence is 14 residues long.

This clonotype was observed many times. The chain links TRBV10-3 to TRBJ2-2; D unresolved. The germline V and J ends were trimmed by 0 bases and 4 bases, with 9 bases remaining between them. The CDR3 consists of 15 residues. Germline-derived CDR1 and CDR2 are ENHRY and SYGVKD. CDR3 nucleotides: TGTGCCATCAGTGAGTCGGACGCGGCCACCGGGGAGCTGTTTTTT. It codes for CAISESDAATGELFF.

This clonotype was recorded many times. This chain connects TRBV3-1 to TRBJ2-3; 8 bases align to TRBD2. This CDR3 is 14 amino acids long. V trimming: 4 bases; J trimming: 5 bases; junction bases outside the gene matches: 5. Germline CDR1 LGHDT, CDR2 YNNKEL (reference sequence). The CDR3 DNA reads as TGTGCCAGCAGCCGGGAACTAGCGGAAGATACGCAGTATTTT. As protein: CASSRELAEDTQYF.

J is TRBJ2-1 and V is TRBV7-2; TRBD2 matches at 11 bases. Per germline, CDR1 SGHTA and CDR2 FQGNSA. J lost 7 bases, V lost 5 bases, and 4 bases had no gene match. The CDR3 is 14 residues long. CDR3 sequence: CASSKGLAANEQFF. For the CDR3, the DNA is TGTGCCAGCAGCAAGGGACTAGCGGCGAATGAGCAGTTCTTC.

The table lists this clonotype with many counts. The chain links TRBV6-1 to TRBJ2-7; 8 nucleotides line up with TRBD2. The CDR3 loop spans 13 amino acids. The V and J ends lost 2 bases and 6 bases, in that order; junction bases with no gene match: 3. Germline V lookup: CDR1 MNHNS, CDR2 SASEGT. This CDR3 reads CASSEQLAVEQYF. CDR3 DNA: TGTGCCAGCAGTGAACAACTAGCGGTCGAGCAGTACTTC.

This clonotype was counted many times. The V gene is TRBV12-3 or TRBV12-4, the J gene TRBJ2-1; no firm D call. Between the trimmed V and J ends, which lost 2 bases and 8 bases, there was a span of 7 bases. CDR3 length: 12 residues. CDR3 bases: TGTGCCAGCAGTTTAAGTGTTCATGAGCAGTTCTTC. Translated: CASSLSVHEQFF.

This clonotype has a count of ten or more. One junction end disagrees with the germline gene, perhaps due to a read error. The V call is TRBV3-1, the J call TRBJ1-4; maybe TRBD1 (5 bases). There are 14 residues in the CDR3. Germline CDR1 LGHDT, CDR2 YNNKEL (reference sequence). The CDR3 loop is CASSQGAANEKLFF. CDR3 sequence (DNA): TGTGCCAGCAGTCAAGGGGCGGCTAATGAAAAACTGTTTTTT.

In its sample, this clonotype was seen many times. J is TRBJ1-1 and V is TRBV11-2; D is unresolved. The CDR3 consists of 13 residues. The germline V and J ends were trimmed by 0 bases and 1 base, with 3 bases remaining between them. The germline V gene has CDR1 SGHAT and CDR2 FQNNGV. CDR3 protein: CASSLDANTEAFF. The CDR3 DNA reads as TGTGCCAGCAGCTTAGACGCGAACACTGAAGCTTTCTTT.

This clonotype was seen once. The chain carries TRBV20-1 and TRBJ1-2, with a tentative D call TRBD1 (5 bases). There are 14 residues in the CDR3. Trimming stripped 1 base from V and 3 bases from J, with 12 bases between. The V gene's germline CDR1 is DFQATT and CDR2 SNEGSKA (reference sequence). The CDR3 here is CSARVLGDDYGYTF. The CDR3 nucleotides are TGCAGTGCTAGAGTTTTAGGGGACGACTATGGCTACACCTTC.

This sequence joins TRBV12-3 or TRBV12-4 and TRBJ1-2, with D possibly being TRBD1 (5 bases). This CDR3 spans 12 amino acids. Between the trimmed V and J ends, which lost 3 bases and 8 bases, there was a span of 10 bases. The CDR3 DNA is TGTGCCAGCAGTTTTAAGGGGTGGGGCTACACCTTC. It is translated as CASSFKGWGYTF.

This clonotype has a count of ten or more. This chain joins TRBV19 and TRBJ1-1, with D tentatively TRBD1 (5 bases). CDR1 and CDR2 from the germline V gene are LNHDA and SQIVND (reference sequence). Trimming cost V 6 bases and J 3 bases, with 14 bases left between them. The CDR3 runs to 14 residues. In DNA, the CDR3 is TGTGCCAGTAGATTTCAGGCCAGGGACACTGAAGCTTTCTTT. This codes for CASRFQARDTEAFF.

V is TRBV20-1 and J is TRBJ2-3; 8 bases fit TRBD1. Per the germline V gene, CDR1 is DFQATT and CDR2 is SNEGSKA (reference sequence). With 6 bases clipped from V and 0 bases from J, the junction kept 11 bases outside the gene matches. The length of the CDR3 is 16 residues. DNA for the CDR3: TGCAGTGCGACGACCTTGGGACAGGCTAGCACAGATACGCAGTATTTT. This translates into CSATTLGQASTDTQYF.

This clonotype came up many times. The chain couples TRBV3-1 to TRBJ2-3; 7 nucleotides match TRBD2. J lost 0 bases, V lost 6 bases, and 6 bases had no gene match. The CDR3 runs to 15 residues. The germline gives CDR1 LGHDT, CDR2 YNNKEL (reference sequence). The CDR3 nucleotides are TGTGCCAGCAGGCGATTTAGCGGGAGCACAGATACGCAGTATTTT. Its protein is CASRRFSGSTDTQYF.

V and J are TRBV12-3 or TRBV12-4 and TRBJ1-1; weak D call: TRBD1 (5 bases). V dropped 8 bases and J dropped 11 bases, with 15 bases sitting between them. The CDR3 runs 11 residues. CDR3 sequence (DNA): TGTGCCAGCGGTATGGGACTAGGGGCTTTCTTT. It encodes CASGMGLGAFF.

In its sample, this clonotype was seen many times. This chain joins TRBV27 and TRBJ1-2, with 10 bases identical to TRBD1. V dropped 0 bases and J dropped 8; count of bases not matched to a gene: 3. There are 14 residues in the CDR3. The germline CDR1 and CDR2 sequences are MNHEY and SMNVEV (reference sequence). This CDR3 is CASSLSGQGNGYTF. Here the CDR3 DNA reads TGTGCCAGCAGTTTATCGGGACAGGGGAACGGCTACACCTTC.

The gene calls are TRBV7-2 and TRBJ2-4; D gene unclear. The CDR3 is 15 residues long. Germline V lookup: CDR1 SGHTA, CDR2 FQGNSA. Between the trimmed V and J ends, which lost 5 bases and 4 bases, there was a span of 15 bases. The CDR3, as DNA: TGTGCCAGCAGCCAGCGTTCGGGTTCTAAAAACATTCAGTACTTC. It encodes CASSQRSGSKNIQYF.

In this sample, this clonotype turned up many times. The J gene is TRBJ2-2, the V gene TRBV11-2; 9 bases fit TRBD2. Germline CDR1 SGHAT, CDR2 FQNNGV. J gave up 5 bases and V 1 base, and 5 bases lay outside the gene matches. The CDR3 loop spans 16 amino acids. This CDR3 is CASSLGRLAETGELFF. The CDR3 DNA is TGTGCCAGCAGCTTAGGCCGACTAGCGGAGACCGGGGAGCTGTTTTTT.

This clonotype was counted at least ten times. The chain has TRBV11-3 and TRBJ1-1, with D perhaps matching TRBD1 (5 bases). Germline CDR1 is SGHNT and CDR2 is YENEEA. The V end was cut by 2 bases, the J end by 0 bases, with 16 bases between. The CDR3 consists of 17 residues. The chain's CDR3 is CASSLSRGPSLNTEAFF. CDR3 in DNA: TGTGCCAGCAGCTTAAGTAGGGGACCCAGCTTGAACACTGAAGCTTTCTTT.

The rearrangement links TRBV7-3 to TRBJ2-2; a weak D match, TRBD1 (5 bases). Per germline, CDR1 SGHTA and CDR2 FQGTGA. CDR3 length: 14 residues. Deletions cut 4 bases from V and 4 bases from J, with 10 bases between. For the CDR3, the DNA is TGTGCCAGCAGCTCCTATACAGGCACCGGGGAGCTGTTTTTT. Protein product: CASSSYTGTGELFF.

This clonotype was seen at least ten times. The J gene is TRBJ2-7, the V gene TRBV24-1; D not certain. The V end lost 9 bases, the J end lost 5 bases, and 7 bases lay between the germline ends. The CDR3 extends over 10 amino acids. Per the germline V gene, CDR1 is KGHDR and CDR2 is SFDVKD. The CDR3 region is CATDLNEQYV. DNA for the CDR3: TGTGCCACCGATTTGAACGAGCAGTACGTC.

This clonotype came up many times. This sequence joins TRBV29-1 and TRBJ1-2, with D maybe TRBD1 (6 bases). This CDR3 has 12 amino acids. Trimming pared 7 bases from V and 4 bases from J, leaving 13 bases between. CDR1 is SQVTM, CDR2 ANQGSEA, per germline. Here the CDR3 DNA reads TGCAGCGCTAGACAGGTTATCTATGGCTACACCTTC. Translating it yields CSARQVIYGYTF.

This clonotype was recorded a few times. The chain carries TRBV5-1 and TRBJ2-3; 9 bases fit TRBD1. This CDR3 spans 14 amino acids. Germline V gives CDR1 SGHRS, CDR2 YFSETQ. J gave up 6 bases and V 6 bases, and 8 bases lay outside the gene matches. In DNA, the CDR3 is TGCGCCAGCACCGGGGACAGGGAGTCGGATACGCAGTATTTT. It translates to CASTGDRESDTQYF.

This clonotype was recorded many times. The chain carries TRBV7-3 and TRBJ2-7, with 11 positions matching TRBD2. Germline trimming cut 2 bases from V and 3 bases from J; bases unmatched to any gene: 6. The CDR3 runs 16 residues. Germline CDR1 is SGHTA and CDR2 is FQGTGA. In DNA form, the CDR3 reads TGTGCCAGCAGCTTAGGCTCGACTAGCGGGAACTACGAGCAGTACTTC. It translates to CASSLGSTSGNYEQYF.